This T cell receptor beta chain was captured by sequencing in a study of CD8+CD57+ T cells in acquired aplastic anemia. Profiling of TCR beta VDJ combinations and CDR3 sequences used genomic DNA as template. TCRdb redid the calling of the reads with MiXCR, one entry per CDR3 protein. The repertoire includes over 100,000 distinct CDR3 sequences, 40% to 45% of them detected once, and under 9% sits in the top ten. The CDR3 covers 14 residues. Germline CDR1 ENHRY, CDR2 SYGVKD. Turning to this clonotype: A junction end diverges from the germline sequence, so it may reflect a read error.

This clonotype was sampled from a human donor in good health, serving as a control. This rearrangement joins TRBV10-3 to TRBJ1-2; weak D call: TRBD1 (6 bases). The source material was sorted CD4+, CD8+, or CD8+CD57+ T cells (not recorded which) from PBMCs. CDR3 sequence: CAISDDRRSDGCTF. The DNA of the CDR3 is TGTGCCATCAGTGATGACAGGAGAAGCGATGGCTGCACCTTC.